This T cell receptor beta chain was sequenced in a study of blood T cells in healthy people across ages. Next came a second PCR, run for roughly 6 to 11 cycles, which used a sample-barcoded 5' primer along with a J-beta primer mix. TCRdb re-called the 5' RACE reads through MiXCR, storing one row per CDR3 protein. The sample holds over a million distinct CDR3 sequences, approximately 59% seen once. Trimming removed 11 bases from V and 1 base from J; junction bases left unmatched: 10. The CDR3 sequence is 14 residues long. Germline V CDR1 and CDR2: MNHNS, SASEGT. The chain has TRBV6-1 and TRBJ2-5, with 7 bases fitting TRBD2. The TCR comes from a man aged 18 to 30 in good health. The sequenced sample was blood. CDR3 in DNA: TGTGCCGGGTCCAGGCGGGGGATCCAAGAGACCCAGTACTTC. Protein product: CAGSRRGIQETQYF.